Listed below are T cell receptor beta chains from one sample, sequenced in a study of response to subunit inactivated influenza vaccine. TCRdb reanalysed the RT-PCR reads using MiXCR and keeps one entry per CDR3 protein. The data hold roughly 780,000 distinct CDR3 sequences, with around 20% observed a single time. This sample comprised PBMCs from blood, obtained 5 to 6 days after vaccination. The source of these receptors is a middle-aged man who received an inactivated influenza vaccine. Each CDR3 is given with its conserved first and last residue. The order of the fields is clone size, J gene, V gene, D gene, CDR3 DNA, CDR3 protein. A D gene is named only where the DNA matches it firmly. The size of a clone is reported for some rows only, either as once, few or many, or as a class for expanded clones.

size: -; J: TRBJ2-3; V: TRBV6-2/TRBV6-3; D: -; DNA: TGTGCCAGCAGCCCTTCCAATGCCTGGGATACGCAGTATTTT; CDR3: CASSPSNAWDTQYF
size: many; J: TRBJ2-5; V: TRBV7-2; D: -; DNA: TGTGCCAGCAGCTTAGATAGACGCCTATACCAAGAGACCCAGTACTTC; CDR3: CASSLDRRLYQETQYF
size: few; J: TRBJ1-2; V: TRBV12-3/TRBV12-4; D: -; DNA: TGTGCCAGCAGTTTATGGGCATCCTATGGCTACACCTTC; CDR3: CASSLWASYGYTF
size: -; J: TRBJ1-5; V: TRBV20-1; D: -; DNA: TGCAGTGCTAGTGGGACGGATCAGCCCCAGCATTTT; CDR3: CSASGTDQPQHF
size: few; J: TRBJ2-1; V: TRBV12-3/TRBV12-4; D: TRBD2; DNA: TGTGCCAGCAGTCCCCGGGGAGCGGGGTTGTACAATGAGCAGTTCTTC; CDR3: CASSPRGAGLYNEQFF
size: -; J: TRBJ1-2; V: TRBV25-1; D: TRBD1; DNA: TGTGCCAGCAGTGGCCCGGGACAGGGTAGATCTGGCTACACCTTC; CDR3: CASSGPGQGRSGYTF
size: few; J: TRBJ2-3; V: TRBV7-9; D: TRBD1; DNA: TGTGCCAGCAGCTCCATGGGGACAGGGGTTCGTACAGATACGCAGTATTTT; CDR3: CASSSMGTGVRTDTQYF
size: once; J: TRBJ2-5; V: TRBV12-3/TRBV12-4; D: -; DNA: TGTGCCAGCAGTTTCTCTAGAATGGAGACCCAGTACTTC; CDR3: CASSFSRMETQYF
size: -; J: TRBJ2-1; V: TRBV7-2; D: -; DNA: TGTGCCAGCAGCTTACAACACACAGGGTTCAATGAGCAGTTCTTC; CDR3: CASSLQHTGFNEQFF
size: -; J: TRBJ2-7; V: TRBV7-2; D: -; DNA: TGTGCCAGCAGCTTAGCGTACAACTACGAGCAGTACTTC; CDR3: CASSLAYNYEQYF
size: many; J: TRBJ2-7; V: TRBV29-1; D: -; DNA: TGCAGCGTTGAGGGACTTCCCGGGAGCTCCTACGAGCAGTACTTC; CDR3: CSVEGLPGSSYEQYF
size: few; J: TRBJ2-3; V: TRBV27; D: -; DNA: TGTGCCAGCAGTTTCTCAGGGCCTCAATTCACAGATACGCAGTATTTT; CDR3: CASSFSGPQFTDTQYF
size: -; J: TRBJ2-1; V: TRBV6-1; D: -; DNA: TGTGCCAGCAGTCAGGCCTCTAGCAGCAATGAGCAGTTCTTC; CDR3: CASSQASSSNEQFF
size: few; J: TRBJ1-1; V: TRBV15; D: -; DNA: TGTGCCACCAGCAGAGAAAAGGGGCTCACTGAAGCTTTCTTT; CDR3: CATSREKGLTEAFF
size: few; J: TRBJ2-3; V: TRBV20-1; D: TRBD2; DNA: TGCAGTGCCCCTAGCGGGAGCTTCACAGATACGCAGTATTTT; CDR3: CSAPSGSFTDTQYF
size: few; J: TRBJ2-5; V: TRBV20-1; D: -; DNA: TGCAGTGCCCGGTCAAAGCGGCCAGGGCCGAAAGAGACCCAGTACTTC; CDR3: CSARSKRPGPKETQYF
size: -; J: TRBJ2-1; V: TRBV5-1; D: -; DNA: TGCGCCAGCAGCTTGGCCGGACTCCCCAATGAGCAGTTCTTC; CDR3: CASSLAGLPNEQFF
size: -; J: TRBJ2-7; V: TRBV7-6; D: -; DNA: TGTGCCAGCAGCCATAGTAACGAGCAGTACTTC; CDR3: CASSHSNEQYF
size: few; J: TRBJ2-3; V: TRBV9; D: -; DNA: TGTGCCAGCAGCGTAGCTCTGGGGCGGGGCACAGATACGCAGTATTTT; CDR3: CASSVALGRGTDTQYF
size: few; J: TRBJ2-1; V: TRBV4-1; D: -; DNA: TGCGCCAGCAGCCACCACGCCCTGAGCAATGAGCAGTTCTTC; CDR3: CASSHHALSNEQFF
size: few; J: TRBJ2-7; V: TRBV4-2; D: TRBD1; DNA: TGTGCCAGCAGCCAAGAAGACAGGGGGCATTACGAGCAGTACTTC; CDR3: CASSQEDRGHYEQYF
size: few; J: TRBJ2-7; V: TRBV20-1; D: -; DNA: TGCAGTGCCACCCAGGGACACGGCGAGCAGTACTTC; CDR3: CSATQGHGEQYF
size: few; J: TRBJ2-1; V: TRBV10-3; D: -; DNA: TGTGCCATCAGTGAGGCAGGGTGGGCCTCCTACAATGAGCAGTTCTTC; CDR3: CAISEAGWASYNEQFF
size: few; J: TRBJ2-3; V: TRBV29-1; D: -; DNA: TGCAGCGTCGACGTACAGAGCACAGATACGCAGTATTTT; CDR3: CSVDVQSTDTQYF
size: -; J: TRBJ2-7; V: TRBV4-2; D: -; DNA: TGTGCCAGCAGCCAAGCCTCGGGACAAACCTACGAGCAGTACTTC; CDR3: CASSQASGQTYEQYF
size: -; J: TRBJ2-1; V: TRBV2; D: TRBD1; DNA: TGTGCCAGCAGCCTGGAAGCCTTAACAGGGGGCGGTGAGCAGTTCTTC; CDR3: CASSLEALTGGGEQFF
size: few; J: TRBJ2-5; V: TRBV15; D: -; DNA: TGTGCCACCAGCAGAGATCAGGTCACCCAAGAGACCCAGTACTTC; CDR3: CATSRDQVTQETQYF
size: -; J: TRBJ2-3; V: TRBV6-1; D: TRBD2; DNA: TGTGCCAGCTATAATGGCGGGAGCGTCGGTACGCAGTATTTT; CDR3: CASYNGGSVGTQYF
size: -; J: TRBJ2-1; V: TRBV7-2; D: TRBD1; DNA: TGTGCCAGCAGTTTCAGGGGGCTGGGGGGTGAGCAGTTCTTC; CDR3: CASSFRGLGGEQFF
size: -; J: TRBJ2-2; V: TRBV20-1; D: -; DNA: TGCAGTGCTCTTTCAGGGGAACCCCTTAACACCGGGGAGCTGTTTTTT; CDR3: CSALSGEPLNTGELFF
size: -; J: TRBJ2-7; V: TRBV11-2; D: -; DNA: TGTGCCAGCAGCTTAGAGGTACACTCCTACGAGCAGTACTTC; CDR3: CASSLEVHSYEQYF
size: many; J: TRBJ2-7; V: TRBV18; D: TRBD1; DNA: TGTGCCAGCTCACCACGGGACAGGGCCTCCTACGAGCAGTACTTC; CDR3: CASSPRDRASYEQYF
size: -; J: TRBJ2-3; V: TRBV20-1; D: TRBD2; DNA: TGCAGTGCTAGAATAGCGGGGCCGTGGGATACGCAGTATTTT; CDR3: CSARIAGPWDTQYF
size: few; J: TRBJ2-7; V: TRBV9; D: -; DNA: TGTGCCAGCAGCGTAGGGTCTTCAGAATTCTACGAGCAGTACTTC; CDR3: CASSVGSSEFYEQYF
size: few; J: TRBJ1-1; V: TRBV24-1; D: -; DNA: TGTGCCACCAGGGACAGCTTGAACACTGAAGCTTTCTTT; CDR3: CATRDSLNTEAFF
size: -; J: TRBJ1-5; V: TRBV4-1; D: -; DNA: TGCGCCAGCAGCCATAAAGGGGGCAATCAGCCCCAGCATTTT; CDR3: CASSHKGGNQPQHF
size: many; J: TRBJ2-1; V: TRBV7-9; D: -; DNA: TGTGCCAGCAGCCGAACAGGGAGGAAGAAAAATGAGCAGTTCTTC; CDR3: CASSRTGRKKNEQFF
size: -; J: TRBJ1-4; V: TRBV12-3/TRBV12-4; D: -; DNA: TGTGCCAGCAGTATCGGGGGTTCTAATGAAAAACTGTTTTTT; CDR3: CASSIGGSNEKLFF
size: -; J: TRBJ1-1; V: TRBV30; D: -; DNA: TGTGCCTGGACCGCTAGAAACACTGAAGCTTTCTTT; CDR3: CAWTARNTEAFF
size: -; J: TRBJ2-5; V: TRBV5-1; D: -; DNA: TGCGCCAGCAGCCACGGGCAGGGGACAGAGACCCAGTACTTC; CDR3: CASSHGQGTETQYF
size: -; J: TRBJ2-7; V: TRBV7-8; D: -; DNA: TGTGCCAGCAGCCCCAGCCGGGCGGGGGCGCGCAACGAGCAGTACTTC; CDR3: CASSPSRAGARNEQYF